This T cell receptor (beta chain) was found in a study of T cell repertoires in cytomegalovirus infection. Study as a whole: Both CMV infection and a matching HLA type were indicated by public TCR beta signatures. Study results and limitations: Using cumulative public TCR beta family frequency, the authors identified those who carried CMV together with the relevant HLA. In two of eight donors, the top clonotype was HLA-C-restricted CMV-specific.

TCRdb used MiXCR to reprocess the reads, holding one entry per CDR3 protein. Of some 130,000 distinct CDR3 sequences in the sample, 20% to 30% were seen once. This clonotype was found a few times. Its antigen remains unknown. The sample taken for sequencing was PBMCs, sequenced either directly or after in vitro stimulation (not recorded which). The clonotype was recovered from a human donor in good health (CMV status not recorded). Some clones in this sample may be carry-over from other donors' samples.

The CDR3 region is CASRRLAGNQETQYF. CDR3 DNA sequence: TGTGCCAGTAGAAGACTAGCGGGCAACCAAGAGACCCAGTACTTC. The chain recombines TRBV19 with TRBJ2-5; 10 positions match TRBD2. This CDR3 comprises 15 residues. Germline assignment: CDR1 LNHDA and CDR2 SQIVND (reference sequence). V was clipped by 6 bases and J by 0 bases; unmatched bases: 4.